This T cell receptor (beta chain) was documented in a study of cytomegalovirus exposure and HLA in healthy donors. PCR was performed using 60 Vbeta and 13 Jbeta primers. Generated by immunoSEQ multiplex PCR, the TCRdb table keeps only in-frame clones and is missing some. The sample carries 200,000 or so clones, roughly 80% recorded once. As for the donors, each was a healthy bone marrow donor. The germline CDR1 and CDR2 sequences are MNHNY and SVGAGI (reference sequence). Trimming stripped 6 bases from V and 2 bases from J, with 8 bases between. The CDR3 runs to 12 residues. The TCR originated in a boy between 10 and 17 years old in good health and CMV-seronegative. The sequenced material came from PBMCs. J is TRBJ2-7 and V is TRBV6-6; TRBD1 is a possible D gene (6 bases). CDR3: CASRQGTYEQYF. CDR3 DNA sequence: TGTGCCAGCAGACAGGGAACCTACGAGCAGTACTTC.